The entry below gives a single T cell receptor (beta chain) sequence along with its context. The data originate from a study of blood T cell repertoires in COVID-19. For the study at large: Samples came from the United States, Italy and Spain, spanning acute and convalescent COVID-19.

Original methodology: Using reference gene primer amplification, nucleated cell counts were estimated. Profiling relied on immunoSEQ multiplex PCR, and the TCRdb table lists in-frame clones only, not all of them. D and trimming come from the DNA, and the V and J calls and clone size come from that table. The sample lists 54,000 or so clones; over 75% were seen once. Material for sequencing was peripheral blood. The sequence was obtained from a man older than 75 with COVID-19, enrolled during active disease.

The CDR3 sequence: CASSQDNMNTEAFF. The CDR3 DNA reads as TGCGCCAGCAGCCAAGATAATATGAACACTGAAGCTTTCTTT. The chain combines TRBV4-3 with TRBJ1-1; D not resolved. This CDR3 has 14 amino acids. The germline gives CDR1 LGHNA, CDR2 YSLEER. With 0 bases removed from V and 0 bases from J, the gap between germline ends came to 5 bases.